These 16 T cell receptor beta chains were all obtained from the same sample, sequenced in a study of T cells in Graves' hyperthyroidism and ophthalmopathy. Regions amplified from RNA transcripts were the TCR beta CDR3 regions. Primed by the HTBI set, a first-round RT-PCR was run on the TCR CDR3. TCRdb re-called the multiplex PCR reads through MiXCR, storing one row per CDR3 protein. In the table there are some 510,000 distinct CDR3 sequences, around 21% of which are singletons. The sample consisted of blood. The receptors shown here come from a man in his late teens or twenties with Graves' hyperthyroidism.

This clonotype was detected many times. This chain joins TRBV6-1 and TRBJ1-2; 7 nucleotides line up with TRBD1. V lost 4 bases and J lost 3; bases outside the gene matches: 5. The germline gives CDR1 MNHNS, CDR2 SASEGT. The CDR3 is made up of 14 amino acids. The CDR3 nucleotides are TGTGCCAGCAGTGTGGGACAGAAAGACTATGGCTACACCTTC. This codes for CASSVGQKDYGYTF.

This clonotype was observed at least ten times. V usage is TRBV30 and J usage is TRBJ2-7; 9 bases agree with TRBD1. The V gene's germline CDR1 is GTSNPN and CDR2 SVGIG (reference sequence). The ends lost 2 bases at V and 3 bases at J; junction bases unmatched: 5. The CDR3 contains 14 residues. CDR3 nucleotide sequence: TGTGCCTGGAGTTCGGGACAGGGTGACTACGAGCAGTACTTC. This codes for CAWSSGQGDYEQYF. Full variable domain (outside the CDR3, taken from reference TRBV30 and TRBJ2-7): SQTIHQWPATLVQPVGSPLSLECTVEGTSNPNLYWYRQAAGRGLQLLFYSVGIGQISSEVPQNLSASRPQDRQFILSSKKLLLSDSGFYLCAWSSGQGDYEQYFGPGTRLTVT.

Many counts were recorded for this clonotype. This chain links TRBV29-1 with TRBJ1-2; no reliable D call. V shed 2 bases and J shed 2 bases, with 12 bases lying between them. The CDR3 sequence is 14 residues long. Germline V gene lookup returns CDR1 SQVTM and CDR2 ANQGSEA. For the CDR3, the DNA is TGCAGCGTTGAATTAGAACCGACCAACTATGGCTACACCTTC. Translating gives CSVELEPTNYGYTF.

About this clonotype itself: This may stem from a read error, because a much larger clone lies one nucleotide away. V and J are TRBV28 and TRBJ1-5; D is undetermined. Per the germline V gene, CDR1 is MDHEN and CDR2 is SYDVKM. This CDR3 is built from 13 residues. CDR3 loop: CVSSAWSNQPQHF. For the CDR3, the DNA is TGTGTCAGCTCCGCGTGGAGCAATCAGCCCCAGCATTTT.

The V call is TRBV12-3 or TRBV12-4, the J call TRBJ2-5; D is possibly TRBD1 (6 bases). V shed 6 bases and J shed 5 bases, with 13 bases lying between them. CDR3 length equals 13 residues. The DNA for the CDR3 is TGTGCCAGCAGGACAGGTATATTGGAGACCCAGTACTTC. Translated, it gives CASRTGILETQYF.

This chain links TRBV19 with TRBJ1-1, with D perhaps matching TRBD1 (6 bases). This CDR3 is 14 amino acids long. V lost 4 bases, J lost 1 base, and 10 bases lay in between. From germline, CDR1 is LNHDA and CDR2 SQIVND (reference sequence). CDR3 in amino acids: CASSTGGTNTEAFF. In DNA form, the CDR3 reads TGTGCCAGTAGTACTGGGGGCACGAACACTGAAGCTTTCTTT.

The V and J genes are TRBV28 and TRBJ2-2; D is unclear. CDR1 and CDR2 from the germline V gene are MDHEN and SYDVKM. The CDR3 has 15 residues. V lost 6 bases and J 6 bases, leaving 17 bases between the germline ends. The CDR3 loop reads CASSPISSGAGELFF. CDR3 nucleotides: TGTGCCAGCAGCCCCATTAGTAGTGGCGCCGGGGAGCTGTTTTTT. Full variable domain (missing parts from reference TRBV28 and TRBJ2-2): DVKVTQSSRYLVKRTGEKVFLECVQDMDHENMFWYRQDPGLGLRLIYFSYDVKMKEKGDIPEGYSVSREKKERFSLILESASTNQTSMYLCASSPISSGAGELFFGEGSRLTVL.

This clonotype was recorded a few times. The chain recombines TRBV14 with TRBJ1-1; a weak D match, TRBD1 (5 bases). Germline CDR1 is SGHDN and CDR2 is FVKESK. The CDR3 extends over 13 amino acids. Trimming stripped 4 bases from V and 10 bases from J, with 16 bases between. CDR3 nucleotides: TGTGCCAGCAGCCTCGGGACTCTCAGGAGAGCTTTCTTT. Residues: CASSLGTLRRAFF.

This clonotype has a count of ten or more. V usage is TRBV2 and J usage is TRBJ1-3; D gene uncertain. The CDR3 covers 13 residues. The ends were cut back, 2 bases at V and 9 bases at J, with 11 bases in the middle. Germline CDR1 SNHLY, CDR2 FYNNEI. CDR3 residues: CASSEQAESTIYF. CDR3 nucleotides: TGTGCCAGCAGTGAACAGGCGGAGAGCACCATATATTTT.

The table lists this clonotype with many counts. The chain couples TRBV11-2 to TRBJ1-1; 8 positions agree with TRBD1. Germline loops: CDR1 SGHAT, CDR2 FQNNGV. This CDR3 is 13 amino acids long. With 5 bases clipped from V and 7 bases from J, the junction kept 6 bases outside the gene matches. CDR3 sequence: CASSIYRGYEAFF. In nucleotides, the CDR3 is TGTGCCAGCAGCATATACAGGGGGTATGAAGCTTTCTTT.

This clonotype has just a few counts. This rearrangement joins TRBV7-9 to TRBJ2-2, with no clear D. There are 13 residues in the CDR3. Between the trimmed V and J ends, which lost 2 bases and 7 bases, there was a span of 8 bases. Per germline, CDR1 SEHNR and CDR2 FQNEAQ (reference sequence). The CDR3 DNA reads as TGTGCCAGCAGCTTATCCGGGCTCGGGGAGCTGTTTTTT. This translates into CASSLSGLGELFF.

This clonotype was recorded at least ten times. CDR3 sequence: CASSQPTGGLEQYF. CDR3 bases: TGTGCCAGCAGCCAACCGACAGGGGGTTTGGAGCAGTACTTC. V gene TRBV7-8 combines with J gene TRBJ2-7; 9 positions agree with TRBD1. The germline V gene has CDR1 SGHVS and CDR2 FQNEAQ. With V trimmed by 5 bases and J by 7 bases, 9 bases remained unmatched. CDR3 size: 14 residues.

This clonotype was counted ten times or more. The chain couples TRBV6-1 to TRBJ1-2; D possibly corresponds to TRBD1 (5 bases). Trimming cost V 1 base and J 4 bases, with 10 bases left between them. CDR1 MNHNS and CDR2 SASEGT come from the germline V gene. This CDR3 is built from 14 residues. CDR3 protein: CASSEDQGGYGYTF. The CDR3 bases are TGTGCCAGCAGTGAAGATCAGGGTGGCTATGGCTACACCTTC.

The rearrangement links TRBV28 to TRBJ1-1, with 9 nucleotides matching TRBD1. The ends lost 9 bases at V and 0 bases at J; junction bases unmatched: 5. The CDR3 has 14 amino acids. The germline gives CDR1 MDHEN, CDR2 SYDVKM. The CDR3 here is CASRTGEMNTEAFF. As DNA, the CDR3 is TGTGCCAGTCGGACAGGGGAGATGAACACTGAAGCTTTCTTT.

This rearrangement joins TRBV3-1 to TRBJ1-2, with D maybe TRBD1 (6 bases). The CDR3 has 13 amino acids. Germline-derived CDR1 and CDR2 are LGHDT and YNNKEL (reference sequence). Trimming left V 0 bases short and J 6 bases short, with 8 bases between. Here the CDR3 reads CASSQEDRDGYTF. The DNA for the CDR3 is TGTGCCAGCAGCCAAGAGGACAGAGATGGCTACACCTTC.

This clonotype was counted a few times. The chain combines TRBV9 with TRBJ2-7, with 7 nucleotides matching TRBD1. The CDR3 has 13 amino acids. Germline CDR1 and CDR2: SGDLS and YYNGEE. The V gene end was trimmed by 2 bases and the J gene end by 5 bases; junction bases not matched to a gene: 4. CDR3 region: CASSVTGYDEQYF. For the CDR3, the DNA is TGTGCCAGCAGCGTGACAGGGTACGACGAGCAGTACTTC.